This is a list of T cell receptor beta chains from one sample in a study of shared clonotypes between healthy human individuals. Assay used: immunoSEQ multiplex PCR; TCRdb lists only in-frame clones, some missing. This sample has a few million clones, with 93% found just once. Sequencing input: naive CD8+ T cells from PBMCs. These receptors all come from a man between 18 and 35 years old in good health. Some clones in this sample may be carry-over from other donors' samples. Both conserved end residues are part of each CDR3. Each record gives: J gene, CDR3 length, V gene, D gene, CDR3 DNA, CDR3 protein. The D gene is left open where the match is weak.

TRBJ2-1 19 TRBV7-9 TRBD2 TGTGCCAGCAGCCTACCTCGACAAACCGGGACTAGCGGGTGGGATGAGCAGTTCTTC CASSLPRQTGTSGWDEQFF
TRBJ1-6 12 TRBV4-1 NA TGCGCCAGCGGGACAACCAATTCACCCCTCCACTTT CASGTTNSPLHF
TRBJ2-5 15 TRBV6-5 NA TGTGCCAGCAGATTACACGAAACATACCAAGAGACCCAGTACTTC CASRLHETYQETQYF
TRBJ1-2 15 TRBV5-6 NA TGTGCCAGCAGCCTCTACGGACAGCTCGTTGACGGCTACACCTTC CASSLYGQLVDGYTF
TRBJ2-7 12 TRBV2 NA TGTGCCAGCAGGGCAGGGATCCACGAGCAGTACTTC CASRAGIHEQYF
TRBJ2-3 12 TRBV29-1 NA TGCAGCGGGGCCGCAGGCACAGATACGCAGTATTTT CSGAAGTDTQYF
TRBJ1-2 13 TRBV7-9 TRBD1 TGTGCCAGCAGGCAGGGGGCTGAGGTTGGCTACACCTTC CASRQGAEVGYTF
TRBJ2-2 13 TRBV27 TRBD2 TGTGCCAGCAGTGTACGACTAGCAAGAGAGCTGTTTTTT CASSVRLARELFF
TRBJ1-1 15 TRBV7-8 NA TGTGCCAGCAGCTTTCTCGAGGAAGGGGACACTGAAGCTTTCTTT CASSFLEEGDTEAFF
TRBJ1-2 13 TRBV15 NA TGTGCCACGAGGGACACCTCTAACTATGGCTACACCTTC CATRDTSNYGYTF
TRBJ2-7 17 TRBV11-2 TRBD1 TGTGCCAGCAGCTTAGGTCCGGGACAGGGGTTCCTCAACGAGCAGTACTTC CASSLGPGQGFLNEQYF
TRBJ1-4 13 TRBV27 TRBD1 TGTGCCAGCAGTACAGGGGGCGCGGGAAAACTGTTTTTT CASSTGGAGKLFF
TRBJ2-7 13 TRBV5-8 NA TGTGCCAGCCCTCCGGGACTCAGCCCTCGGCAGTACTTC CASPPGLSPRQYF